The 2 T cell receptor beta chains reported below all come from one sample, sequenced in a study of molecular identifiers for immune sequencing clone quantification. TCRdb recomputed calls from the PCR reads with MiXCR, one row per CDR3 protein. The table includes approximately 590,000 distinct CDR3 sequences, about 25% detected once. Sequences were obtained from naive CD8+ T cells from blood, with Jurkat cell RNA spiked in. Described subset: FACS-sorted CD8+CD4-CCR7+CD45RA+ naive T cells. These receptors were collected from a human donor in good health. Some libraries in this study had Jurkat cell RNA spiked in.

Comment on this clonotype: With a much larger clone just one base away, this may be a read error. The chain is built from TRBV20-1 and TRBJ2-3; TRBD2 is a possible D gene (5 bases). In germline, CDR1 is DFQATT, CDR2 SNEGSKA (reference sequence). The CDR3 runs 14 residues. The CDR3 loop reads CSPSLVGEVDTHYF. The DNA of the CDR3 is TGCAGCCCTTCTTTGGTGGGAGAGGTCGATACGCATTATTTT.

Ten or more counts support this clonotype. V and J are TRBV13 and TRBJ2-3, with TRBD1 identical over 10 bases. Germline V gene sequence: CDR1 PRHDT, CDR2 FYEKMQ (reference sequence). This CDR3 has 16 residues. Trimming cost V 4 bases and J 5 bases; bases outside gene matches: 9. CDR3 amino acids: CASSWTGGLPRDTQYF. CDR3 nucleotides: TGTGCCAGCAGCTGGACAGGGGGTCTGCCAAGAGATACGCAGTATTTT.